The 13 T cell receptor beta chains below were found in one sample sequenced in a study of blood T cells in healthy people across ages. Together with a sample-barcoded 5' primer, a J-beta primer mix was included in a second PCR lasting about 6 to 11 cycles. TCRdb reprocessed the 5' RACE reads via MiXCR and lists one record per CDR3 protein. The table includes more than 1,400,000 distinct CDR3 sequences, about 43% detected once. Sequenced material: blood. The receptors here all came from a woman aged 18-29 years in good health.

The rearrangement joins TRBV5-1 to TRBJ2-5; perhaps TRBD2 as D (6 bases). The germline gives CDR1 SGHRS, CDR2 YFSETQ. Trimming pared 0 bases from V and 3 bases from J, leaving 12 bases between. The CDR3 is 15 amino acids. CDR3 DNA sequence: TGCGCCAGCAGCTTGGTTGGGGGGTTTGAAGAGACCCAGTACTTC. It encodes CASSLVGGFEETQYF.

The chain joins TRBV5-1 to TRBJ2-1, with 11 nucleotides matching TRBD2. The CDR3 covers 18 residues. The germline CDR1 and CDR2 sequences are SGHRS and YFSETQ. J gave up 4 bases and V 4 bases, and 13 bases lay outside the gene matches. The CDR3 DNA reads TGCGCCAGCAGCCGGCTTGGTCTAGCGGGGGGCCTTTACAATGAGCAGTTCTTC. Its protein is CASSRLGLAGGLYNEQFF.

The chain combines TRBV21-1 with TRBJ2-7; the listed D gene, TRBD1, was not tested against the DNA. TRBV21-1 is given as a pseudogene. The CDR3 loop spans 15 amino acids. The CDR3 region has the DNA TGTGCCAGCAGCAAAGTGGGGGACCGTGCCTGCGAGCAGTACTTC. Residues: CASSKVGDRACEQYF.

The chain has TRBV20-1 and TRBJ2-1, with 7 bases that match TRBD2. Trimming at V came to 1 base and at J to 0 bases, leaving 3 bases not matched to a gene. Germline assignment: CDR1 DFQATT and CDR2 SNEGSKA (reference sequence). CDR3 length: 15 amino acids. Here the CDR3 reads CSARALAASYNEQFF. CDR3 nucleotide sequence: TGCAGTGCTAGAGCCCTAGCGGCCTCCTACAATGAGCAGTTCTTC.

The J gene is TRBJ2-5, the V gene TRBV20-1; possibly TRBD1 for D (5 bases). The CDR3 runs 13 residues. The V gene lost 2 bases and the J gene lost 4 bases, with 11 bases spanning the gap. The germline gives CDR1 DFQATT, CDR2 SNEGSKA (reference sequence). The CDR3 here is CSARLGAPETQYF. The CDR3 nucleotides are TGCAGTGCTAGACTAGGGGCCCCAGAGACCCAGTACTTC.

This sequence joins TRBV15 and TRBJ1-4; D perhaps matches TRBD1 (5 bases). The CDR3 is 13 amino acids. Germline CDR1 is LNHNV and CDR2 is YYDKDF (reference sequence). V gave up 1 base and J gave up 8 bases, with 8 bases separating them. As DNA, the CDR3 is TGTGCCACCAGCAGAGGGACACGCGAAAAACTGTTTTTT. It codes for CATSRGTREKLFF.

The V gene is TRBV29-1, the J gene TRBJ2-1, with D possibly matching TRBD2 (6 bases). Germline values: CDR1 SQVTM, CDR2 ANQGSEA. The CDR3 loop spans 15 amino acids. The ends were cut back, 6 bases at V and 5 bases at J, with 20 bases in the middle. The CDR3 DNA reads TGCAGCGTCGACCCTTTGGGCGGGACTGACAATGAGCAGTTCTTC. Translated: CSVDPLGGTDNEQFF.

The chain couples TRBV20-1 to TRBJ1-4, with D tentatively TRBD1 (6 bases). From germline, CDR1 is DFQATT and CDR2 SNEGSKA (reference sequence). Trimming removed 3 bases from V and 6 bases from J, with 14 bases in between. CDR3 length equals 14 residues. The CDR3: CSASLEGGDEKLFF. For the CDR3, the DNA is TGCAGTGCTAGTTTAGAGGGGGGCGATGAAAAACTGTTTTTT.

This chain links TRBV2 with TRBJ2-1; 8 nucleotides agree with TRBD2. With the DNA end fitting TRBJ2-7 better, the J assignment may be wrong. The CDR3 extends over 16 amino acids. Per the germline V gene, CDR1 is SNHLY and CDR2 is FYNNEI. The CDR3 nucleotides are TGTGCCAGCAGTGAACAGGGTAGCGGGACCTACAATGAGCAGTACTTC. Protein sequence: CASSEQGSGTYNEQYF.

The chain links TRBV6-5 to TRBJ2-6; either TRBD1 or TRBD2 may fit D (5 bases each). The V end lost 5 bases, the J end lost 2 bases, and 13 bases lay between the germline ends. CDR1 MNHEY and CDR2 SVGAGI come from the germline V gene. The CDR3 contains 16 residues. CDR3 in amino acids: CASSQLRGAGANVLTF. In nucleotides, the CDR3 is TGTGCCAGCAGTCAACTTCGGGGCGCTGGGGCCAACGTCCTGACTTTC.

This clonotype showed up just a few times. V and J are TRBV6-5 and TRBJ2-1; perhaps TRBD2 as D (6 bases). The length of the CDR3 is 12 residues. Germline V gene lookup returns CDR1 MNHEY and CDR2 SVGAGI. The germline V and J ends were trimmed by 10 bases and 9 bases, with 16 bases remaining between them. CDR3 sequence reads: CATGPSAGEQFF. DNA of the CDR3: TGTGCCACAGGGCCCTCAGCGGGTGAGCAGTTCTTC.

This clonotype showed up just a few times. Here the CDR3 reads CASSYRWGLAKNIQYF. The CDR3, as DNA: TGTGCCAGCAGTTACCGGTGGGGGTTGGCCAAAAACATTCAGTACTTC. V and J are TRBV6-5 and TRBJ2-4; the D call may be TRBD1 or TRBD2 (5 bases each). Germline V CDR1 and CDR2: MNHEY, SVGAGI. V lost 2 bases, J lost 1 base, and 12 bases lay in between. CDR3 length equals 16 residues.

Only a few counts were recorded for this clonotype. The CDR3 loop is CASRRTGGSTDTQYF. CDR3 bases: TGTGCCAGCAGACGGACAGGGGGGAGCACAGATACGCAGTATTTT. V usage is TRBV27 and J usage is TRBJ2-3; 10 bases align to TRBD1. The CDR3 is made up of 15 amino acids. Trimming removed 6 bases from V and 0 bases from J; junction bases left unmatched: 3. Germline CDR1 MNHEY, CDR2 SMNVEV (reference sequence).